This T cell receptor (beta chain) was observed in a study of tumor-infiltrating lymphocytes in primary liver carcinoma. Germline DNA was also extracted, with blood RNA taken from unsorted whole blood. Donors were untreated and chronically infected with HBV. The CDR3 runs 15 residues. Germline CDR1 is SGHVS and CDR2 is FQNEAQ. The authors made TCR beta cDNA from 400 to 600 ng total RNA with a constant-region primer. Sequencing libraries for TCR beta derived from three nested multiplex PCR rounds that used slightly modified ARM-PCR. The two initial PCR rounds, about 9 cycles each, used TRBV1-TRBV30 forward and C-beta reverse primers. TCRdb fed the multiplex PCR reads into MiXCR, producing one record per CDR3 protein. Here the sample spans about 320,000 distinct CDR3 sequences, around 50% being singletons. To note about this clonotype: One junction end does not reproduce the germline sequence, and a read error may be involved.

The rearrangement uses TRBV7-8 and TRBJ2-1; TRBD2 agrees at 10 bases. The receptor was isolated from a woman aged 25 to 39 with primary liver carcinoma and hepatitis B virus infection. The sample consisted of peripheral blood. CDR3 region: CASSPGLADYNEPFF. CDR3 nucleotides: TGTGCCAGCAGCCCAGGACTAGCGGATTACAATGAGCCGTTCTTC.